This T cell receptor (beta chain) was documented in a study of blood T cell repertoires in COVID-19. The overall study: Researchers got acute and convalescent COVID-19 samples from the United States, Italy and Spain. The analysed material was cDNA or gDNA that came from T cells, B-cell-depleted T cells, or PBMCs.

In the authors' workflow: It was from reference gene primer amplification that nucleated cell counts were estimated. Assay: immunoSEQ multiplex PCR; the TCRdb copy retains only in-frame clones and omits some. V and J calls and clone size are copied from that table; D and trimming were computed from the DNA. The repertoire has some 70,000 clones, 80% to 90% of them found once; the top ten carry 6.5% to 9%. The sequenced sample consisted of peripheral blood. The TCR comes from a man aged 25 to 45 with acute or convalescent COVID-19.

The CDR3 DNA reads as TGTGCCAGCAGCTTACTCGGGATCACAGATACGCAGTATTTT. The encoded protein is CASSLLGITDTQYF. The genes are TRBV7-9 and TRBJ2-3; D perhaps matches TRBD2 (5 bases). The CDR3 length is 14 residues. V lost 2 bases to trimming and J lost 2 bases, with 8 bases between them. The germline CDR1 and CDR2 sequences are SEHNR and FQNEAQ (reference sequence).